One and the same sample provided the 12 T cell receptor beta chains below, sequenced in a study of cytomegalovirus exposure and HLA in healthy donors. Primers: 60 Vbeta forward and 13 Jbeta reverse. This table comes from immunoSEQ multiplex PCR, and its TCRdb copy is limited to in-frame clones, with some not included. The sample includes about 130,000 clones, 74% of them seen just once. The sample was PBMCs. The origin of the receptors is a male donor in good health and CMV-seronegative.

The rearrangement joins TRBV29-1 to TRBJ2-7; D is perhaps TRBD1 (6 bases). V was trimmed by 4 bases and J by 4 bases, leaving 11 bases between them. This CDR3 has 12 residues. Germline CDR1 reads SQVTM; CDR2 reads ANQGSEA. CDR3 sequence reads: CSVGRGGYEQYF. The CDR3 DNA sequence: TGCAGCGTTGGCAGGGGTGGTTACGAGCAGTACTTC.

The chain is built from TRBV7-2 and TRBJ1-3, with a tentative D call TRBD1 (6 bases). With 7 bases removed from V and 3 bases from J, the gap between germline ends came to 16 bases. CDR3 length equals 15 residues. Germline CDR1 SGHTA, CDR2 FQGNSA. This CDR3 reads CASTKTGNGGNTIYF. DNA of the CDR3: TGTGCCAGCACCAAAACAGGGAATGGTGGAAACACCATATATTTT. Using reference TRBV7-2 and TRBJ1-3 for the parts outside the CDR3, the full variable domain is GAGVSQSPSNKVTEKGKDVELRCDPISGHTALYWYRQSLGQGLEFLIYFQGNSAPDKSGLPSDRFSAERTGGSVSTLTIQRTQQEDSAVYLCASTKTGNGGNTIYFGEGSWLTVV.

This clone was seen a handful of times. The V gene is TRBV27, the J gene TRBJ2-1, with D possibly being TRBD1 (6 bases). V dropped 6 bases and J dropped 3 bases, with 9 bases sitting between them. Germline assignment: CDR1 MNHEY and CDR2 SMNVEV (reference sequence). The CDR3 contains 13 residues. In nucleotides, the CDR3 is TGTGCCAGCAGGACAGGTAACTACAATGAGCAGTTCTTC. Amino acids: CASRTGNYNEQFF.

This clone was recorded only once. This chain links TRBV5-1 with TRBJ2-5; tentatively, D is TRBD2 (5 bases). V gave up 1 base and J gave up 8 bases, with 9 bases separating them. Germline loops: CDR1 SGHRS, CDR2 YFSETQ. CDR3 length equals 12 residues. In nucleotides, the CDR3 is TGCGCCAGCAGCTTGTTCGGGGATACCCAGTACTTC. It is translated as CASSLFGDTQYF. The whole variable domain, remainder taken from reference TRBV5-1 and TRBJ2-5, is KAGVTQTPRYLIKTRGQQVTLSCSPISGHRSVSWYQQTPGQGLQFLFEYFSETQRNKGNFPGRFSGRQFSNSRSEMNVSTLELGDSALYLCASSLFGDTQYFGPGTRLLVL.

V is TRBV5-6 and J is TRBJ1-1, with 8 bases fitting TRBD1. V trimming: 4 bases; J trimming: 8 bases; junction bases outside the gene matches: 1. Germline CDR1 is SGHDT and CDR2 is YYEEEE. The CDR3 is made up of 11 amino acids. The CDR3 DNA follows: TGTGCCAGCAGCAGGGACAGGGAAGCTTTCTTT. Translation: CASSRDREAFF. The full variable domain, rest sourced from reference TRBV5-6 and TRBJ1-1, is DAGVTQSPTHLIKTRGQQVTLRCSPKSGHDTVSWYQQALGQGPQFIFQYYEEEERQRGNFPDRFSGHQFPNYSSELNVNALLLGDSALYLCASSRDREAFFGQGTRLTVV.

V is TRBV9 and J is TRBJ2-5; possibly TRBD2 for D (6 bases). The germline gives CDR1 SGDLS, CDR2 YYNGEE. The V gene lost 4 bases and the J gene lost 4 bases, with 14 bases spanning the gap. The CDR3 spans 14 residues. This CDR3 is CASSPGGVVETQYF. CDR3 nucleotide sequence: TGTGCCAGCAGCCCCGGGGGAGTGGTAGAGACCCAGTACTTC.

The genes are TRBV7-3 and TRBJ2-5, with a weak D call TRBD1 (6 bases). From germline, CDR1 is SGHTA and CDR2 FQGTGA. CDR3 length equals 16 residues. V lost 5 bases to trimming and J lost 0 bases, with 16 bases between them. DNA of the CDR3: TGTGCCAGCAGCGCCCAGGGTAGGGGGTACCAAGAGACCCAGTACTTC. Amino acids: CASSAQGRGYQETQYF.

DNA of the CDR3: TGTGCCAGCAGCTGGACAGGCAGTCCAGATACGCAGTATTTT. Amino acid sequence: CASSWTGSPDTQYF. The chain links TRBV7-9 to TRBJ2-3; TRBD1 aligns across 7 bases. Germline CDR1 is SEHNR and CDR2 is FQNEAQ (reference sequence). V trimming: 4 bases; J trimming: 4 bases; junction bases outside the gene matches: 5. This CDR3 region has 14 residues.

This clone showed up just a few times. The V call is TRBV5-6, the J call TRBJ2-7; tentative D call: TRBD1 (6 bases). The CDR3 extends over 16 amino acids. Trimming cost V 4 bases and J 0 bases, with 17 bases left between them. In germline, CDR1 is SGHDT, CDR2 YYEEEE. The CDR3 sequence is CASSIQTGTISYEQYF. In DNA form, the CDR3 reads TGTGCCAGCAGCATTCAGACAGGAACCATCTCCTACGAGCAGTACTTC.

Worth noting for this clone: The junction shows a germline mismatch at one end, possibly a read error. The rearrangement uses TRBV7-9 and TRBJ2-3; 11 bases match TRBD2. Germline assignment: CDR1 SEHNR and CDR2 FQNEAQ (reference sequence). This CDR3 has 18 residues. Here the CDR3 reads CSSSLGRTSGRGTDTQYF. The CDR3 coding sequence is TGTTCCAGCAGCTTAGGTCGTACTAGCGGGAGAGGTACAGATACGCAGTATTTT.

This chain links TRBV4-3 with TRBJ2-1; 11 nucleotides match TRBD2. Germline CDR1 and CDR2: LGHNA and YSLEER. This CDR3 contains 18 residues. The ends lost 0 bases at V and 3 bases at J; junction bases unmatched: 7. CDR3 residues: CASSQDRRLAGRYNEQFF. CDR3 bases: TGCGCCAGCAGCCAAGATCGGAGACTAGCGGGACGCTACAATGAGCAGTTCTTC.

V usage is TRBV9 and J usage is TRBJ1-1; D possibly corresponds to TRBD1 (5 bases). The germline V and J ends were trimmed by 0 bases and 1 base, with 10 bases remaining between them. This CDR3 contains 15 residues. Germline V gene data show CDR1 as SGDLS and CDR2 as YYNGEE. The CDR3 bases are TGTGCCAGCAGCGTAGATCCACAGGCGAACACTGAAGCTTTCTTT. It yields the protein CASSVDPQANTEAFF.